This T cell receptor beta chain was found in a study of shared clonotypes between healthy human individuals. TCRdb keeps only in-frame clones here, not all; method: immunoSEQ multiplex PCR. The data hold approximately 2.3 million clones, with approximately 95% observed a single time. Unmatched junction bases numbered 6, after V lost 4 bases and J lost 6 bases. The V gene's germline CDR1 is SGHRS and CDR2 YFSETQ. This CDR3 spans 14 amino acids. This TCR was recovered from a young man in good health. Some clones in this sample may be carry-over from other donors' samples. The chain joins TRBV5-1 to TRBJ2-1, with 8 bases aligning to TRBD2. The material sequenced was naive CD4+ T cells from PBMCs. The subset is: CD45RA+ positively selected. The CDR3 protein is CASSPGGAPNEQFF. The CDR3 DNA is TGCGCCAGCAGCCCCGGGGGGGCCCCCAATGAGCAGTTCTTC.